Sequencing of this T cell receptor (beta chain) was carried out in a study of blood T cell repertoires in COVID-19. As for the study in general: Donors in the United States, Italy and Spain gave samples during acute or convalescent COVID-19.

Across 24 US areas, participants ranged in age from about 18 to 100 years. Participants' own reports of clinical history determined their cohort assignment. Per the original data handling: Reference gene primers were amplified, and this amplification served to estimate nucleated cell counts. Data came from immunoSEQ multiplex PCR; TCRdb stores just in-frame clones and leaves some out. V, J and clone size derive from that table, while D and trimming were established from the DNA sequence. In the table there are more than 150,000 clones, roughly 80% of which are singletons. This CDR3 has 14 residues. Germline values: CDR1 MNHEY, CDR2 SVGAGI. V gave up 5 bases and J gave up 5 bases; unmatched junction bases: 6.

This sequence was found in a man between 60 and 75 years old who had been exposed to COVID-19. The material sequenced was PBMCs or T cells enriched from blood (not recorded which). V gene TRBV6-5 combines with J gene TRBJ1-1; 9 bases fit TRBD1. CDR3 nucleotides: TGTGCCAGCAGTCCGGACAGGGGTCGGACTGAAGCTTTCTTT. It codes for CASSPDRGRTEAFF.